This TCR beta chain was sequenced in a study of cytomegalovirus exposure and HLA in healthy donors (dated by TCRdb to 2016 to 2017). Describing the broader study: According to a later analysis, the approximately 130 validation repertoires were produced on the same platform as the 666 repertoires of the first cohort. The aim of the study was to test whether cataloging public T cell receptors could identify signatures of past pathogen exposure. A separate validation cohort of roughly 130 different subjects was used in addition to the roughly 620-subject first cohort. To predict cytomegalovirus infection status, the study brought together high-throughput TCR immunosequencing, statistical association of individual TCRs with disease status, and machine learning.

Receptor libraries were prepared by the immunoSEQ multiplex PCR assay. As for the authors' bioinformatics: A statistical classification framework was built for diagnosing cytomegalovirus status from the catalog of TCR beta chain sequences. In its TCRdb copy, this immuneACCESS table keeps in-frame sequences only and misses some clones. Where compared with another copy, unresolved V genes explain less than half of these, and the others have no known cause. V and J calls and clone size are as listed in that table; D and trimming were resolved from the DNA. The sample table shows some 290,000 clones, and approximately 88% are seen once. The ten largest clones capture approximately 0.96% of the sample. Comments on this clone: Its antigen is unknown. Per-base qualities were not stored, and no clone one base away is much larger.

V is pared back by 0 bases and J by 3 bases, with 11 bases lying between the germline termini. The CDR3, from cysteine to phenylalanine, totals 15 residues. The retained sequence is limited to the CDR3, 45 bases, with the frame set at the first base. The germline V gene provides CDR1 MNHEY and CDR2 SVGAGI. Separate from the roughly 660-subject first cohort, the validation cohort of 90 to 150 subjects was the group to which the donors belonged. Study-level results and caveats: Most TCR sequences were observed very rarely across donors, whereas some public TCRs were present in many individuals. According to the authors, the approach could potentially be generalized to other disease states and immunological phenotypes. In a later analysis, TCRs clustered in the first cohort were found to also tend to co-occur in the roughly 120 validation repertoires, with 94% of cluster scores above 0. A later analysis lacked HLA typing for the validation cohort, so it scored co-occurrence in that cohort across all 120 or so repertoires. In vitro tests confirmed that three of the cytomegalovirus-associated TCR beta chains recognize cytomegalovirus antigens. In both the original and validation cohorts, the classifier was reported to diagnose cytomegalovirus status with high specificity and sensitivity. A total of 150 or so TCR beta chains were listed by the study as associated with cytomegalovirus.

The chain couples TRBV6-5 to TRBJ1-2; the D gene cannot be named for sure. The receptor was derived from a man aged 25 to 45 in good health and CMV-seronegative. Input material: PBMCs. The CDR3 sequence is CASSYSLDTYYGYTF. The DNA sequence is given as TGTGCCAGCAGTTACTCCCTTGACACTTACTATGGCTACACCTTC.